This T cell receptor beta chain was profiled in a study of T-cell memory formation after mild COVID-19. General study results and limits: Contracting CD4+ clones were located mainly in CM and EM, and CD8+ clones in EMRA.

TCRdb reanalysed the 5' RACE reads using MiXCR and keeps one entry per CDR3 protein. Of 90,000 to 130,000 distinct CDR3 sequences listed, 18% are singletons. Details on this clonotype: Antigen unknown.

V lost 2 bases to trimming and J lost 3 bases; unmatched junction nucleotides: 11. This CDR3 has 17 residues. This clonotype originated in a man younger than 30 who had mild COVID-19 (a few samples of this study predate the infection). Cell type and time point are not known. Input material: PBMCs or a T cell subset sorted from them (not recorded which). This chain links TRBV12-3 or TRBV12-4 with TRBJ2-5, with 8 bases matching TRBD2. The CDR3, as DNA: TGTGCCAGCAGTTTATATTATTCTAGCGGGTGGGAAGAGACCCAGTACTTC. As protein: CASSLYYSSGWEETQYF.